These 27 T cell receptor beta chains were all obtained from the same sample, sequenced in a study of human T cells and chemical hapten exposure. TCRdb reanalysed the RACE reads using MiXCR and keeps one entry per CDR3 protein. This sample yields over 100,000 distinct CDR3 sequences, of which approximately 11% are seen a single time; 2.4% belongs to the top ten. The time point denotes: patch test 3, about 24 weeks after DPC sensitization. Specified treatment: therapeutic diphenylcyclopropenone sensitization with weekly scalp DPC. The sample here was whole blood, taken in connection with sensitization to the hapten diphenylcyclopropenone (DPC). These receptors were collected from a woman in her fifties or sixties with alopecia areata. Some clones in this sample may be carry-over from other donors' samples.

This clonotype was seen many times. The chain combines TRBV9 with TRBJ2-3; 8 bases are shared with TRBD2. V dropped 0 bases and J dropped 8; count of bases not matched to a gene: 2. The CDR3 runs to 13 residues. Per germline, CDR1 SGDLS and CDR2 YYNGEE. CDR3 residues: CASSVAGGATQYF. The DNA for the CDR3 is TGTGCCAGCAGCGTAGCGGGAGGGGCTACGCAGTATTTT.

V and J are TRBV6-5 and TRBJ1-5, with D possibly TRBD1 on 6 matching bases. Germline values: CDR1 MNHEY, CDR2 SVGAGI. This CDR3 spans 14 amino acids. The V end was cut by 6 bases, the J end by 0 bases, with 9 bases between. CDR3 in amino acids: CASRGAGSNQPQHF. CDR3 coding DNA: TGTGCCAGCAGGGGGGCAGGTAGCAATCAGCCCCAGCATTTT.

The V call is TRBV12-3 or TRBV12-4, the J call TRBJ1-2, with D possibly TRBD1 on 6 matching bases. This CDR3 comprises 14 residues. With 3 bases removed from V and 6 bases from J, the gap between germline ends came to 14 bases. The CDR3 DNA sequence: TGTGCCAGCAGTTTGTTACGGGGGCGAGATGGCTACACCTTC. Translation gives CASSLLRGRDGYTF.

The rearrangement links TRBV3-1 to TRBJ1-2; no clear D gene. Germline assignment: CDR1 LGHDT and CDR2 YNNKEL (reference sequence). This CDR3 region has 13 residues. V gave up 1 base and J gave up 2 bases, with 5 bases separating them. In nucleotides, the CDR3 is TGTGCCAGCAGCCAAGGGAGCAACTATGGCTACACCTTC. Protein: CASSQGSNYGYTF.

This clonotype has just one count. V usage is TRBV7-9 and J usage is TRBJ2-7, with D hard to call. Per the germline V gene, CDR1 is SEHNR and CDR2 is FQNEAQ (reference sequence). The CDR3 is made up of 13 amino acids. V was trimmed by 1 base and J by 4 bases, leaving 8 bases between them. CDR3 amino acids: CASSLGGLYEQYF. DNA for the CDR3: TGTGCCAGCAGCTTAGGCGGATTATACGAGCAGTACTTC.

Ten or more counts support this clonotype. This chain joins TRBV29-1 and TRBJ2-5, with 7 bases lining up with TRBD2. V was clipped by 6 bases and J by 5 bases; unmatched bases: 12. This CDR3 comprises 14 residues. CDR1 SQVTM and CDR2 ANQGSEA come from the germline V gene. The CDR3 bases are TGCAGCGTAACCGGGACTACCTGGGGGGAGACCCAGTACTTC. Translating gives CSVTGTTWGETQYF.

This chain joins TRBV2 and TRBJ1-1; D is unclear. In germline, CDR1 is SNHLY, CDR2 FYNNEI. The V and J ends lost 3 bases and 5 bases respectively, with 16 bases between them. There are 15 residues in the CDR3. The CDR3 spells CASSDKGYMGTEAFF. CDR3 sequence (DNA): TGTGCCAGCAGTGATAAAGGGTACATGGGGACTGAAGCTTTCTTT.

The gene calls are TRBV7-8 and TRBJ2-1; D possibly corresponds to TRBD1 (5 bases). Looked up from germline, CDR1 is SGHVS and CDR2 is FQNEAQ. This CDR3 has 12 residues. Deletions cut 7 bases from V and 3 bases from J, with 7 bases between. CDR3 in amino acids: CASTDNYNEQFF. CDR3 bases: TGTGCCAGCACGGACAACTACAATGAGCAGTTCTTC.

The chain has TRBV10-3 and TRBJ1-1, with D possibly matching TRBD1 (5 bases). Looked up from germline, CDR1 is ENHRY and CDR2 is SYGVKD. V was shortened by 1 base and J by 2 bases, with 11 bases between the two germline ends. This CDR3 has 15 amino acids. The CDR3 loop reads CAISELGLQNTEAFF. The CDR3 nucleotides are TGTGCCATCAGTGAGTTGGGACTACAAAACACTGAAGCTTTCTTT.

The V call is TRBV4-3, the J call TRBJ1-1; 10 bases match TRBD1. This CDR3 is 16 amino acids long. Germline lookup yields CDR1 LGHNA and CDR2 YSLEER. The junction had 4 bases not matched to a gene; V was cut back by 2 bases and J by 1 base. CDR3 nucleotide sequence: TGCGCCAGCAGCCAAACCGGGACAGGGGCGAACACTGAAGCTTTCTTT. This translates into CASSQTGTGANTEAFF.

This clonotype was counted many times. This chain links TRBV20-1 with TRBJ1-2, with 10 bases identical to TRBD1. V was clipped by 1 base and J by 4 bases; unmatched bases: 6. Germline CDR1 and CDR2: DFQATT and SNEGSKA (reference sequence). The CDR3 runs to 15 residues. The CDR3 DNA reads as TGCAGTGCTAGAGGACAGGGGGCACCCTTCTATGGCTACACCTTC. As protein: CSARGQGAPFYGYTF.

This clonotype was recorded many times. The chain links TRBV24-1 to TRBJ2-5; a possible D gene is TRBD2 (5 bases). The V end lost 3 bases, the J end lost 4 bases, and 8 bases lay between the germline ends. Germline-derived CDR1 and CDR2 are KGHDR and SFDVKD. The CDR3 spans 13 residues. The CDR3 protein is CATSDNSVETQYF. The CDR3 region has the DNA TGTGCCACCAGTGATAATAGCGTAGAGACCCAGTACTTC.

The gene calls are TRBV5-1 and TRBJ2-5; 7 positions match TRBD2. Per germline, CDR1 SGHRS and CDR2 YFSETQ. Trimming at V came to 3 bases and at J to 5 bases, leaving 7 bases not matched to a gene. The CDR3 runs to 14 residues. CDR3 in amino acids: CASSWAGERETQYF. DNA for the CDR3: TGCGCCAGCAGCTGGGCGGGGGAAAGGGAGACCCAGTACTTC.

This clonotype turned up a few times. V gene TRBV6-1 combines with J gene TRBJ2-3; 8 bases match TRBD1. Trimming at V came to 4 bases and at J to 1 base, leaving 7 bases not matched to a gene. The CDR3 has 16 amino acids. Germline lookup yields CDR1 MNHNS and CDR2 SASEGT. In DNA form, the CDR3 reads TGTGCCAGCAGTGCCCATCAGGGGGCCGGCACAGATACGCAGTATTTT. Protein sequence: CASSAHQGAGTDTQYF.

This chain connects TRBV5-1 to TRBJ2-3; TRBD2 is a possible D gene (5 bases). Germline V lookup: CDR1 SGHRS, CDR2 YFSETQ. The germline V and J ends were trimmed by 0 bases and 0 bases, with 11 bases remaining between them. The CDR3 spans 16 residues. DNA of the CDR3: TGCGCCAGCAGCTTGGCCATGACTACTAGCACAGATACGCAGTATTTT. Its translation is CASSLAMTTSTDTQYF.

This clonotype was detected only a few times. The chain links TRBV18 to TRBJ1-1; D might be TRBD1 (5 bases). CDR1 KGHSH and CDR2 LQKENI come from the germline V gene. The ends were cut back, 2 bases at V and 4 bases at J, with 14 bases in the middle. The CDR3 loop spans 15 amino acids. CDR3: CASSPMGVTSTEAFF. The CDR3 region has the DNA TGTGCCAGCTCACCAATGGGGGTGACGAGCACTGAAGCTTTCTTT.

V gene TRBV2 combines with J gene TRBJ1-6; a weak D match, TRBD1 (6 bases). This CDR3 has 15 amino acids. Trimming left V 7 bases short and J 9 bases short, with 19 bases between. CDR1 is SNHLY and CDR2 is FYNNEI in the germline V gene. This CDR3 reads CASNPDRSMSSPLHF. CDR3 DNA sequence: TGTGCCAGCAATCCTGACAGGTCGATGAGTTCACCCCTCCACTTT.

At least ten counts were recorded for this clonotype. The chain has TRBV20-1 and TRBJ2-1; D unresolved. Germline assignment: CDR1 DFQATT and CDR2 SNEGSKA (reference sequence). Trimming cost V 4 bases and J 4 bases, with 8 bases left between them. The CDR3 length is 12 residues. The CDR3 loop is CSAMSPYNEQFF. DNA for the CDR3: TGCAGTGCTATGTCACCATACAATGAGCAGTTCTTC.

J is TRBJ1-5 and V is TRBV6-1; 7 bases agree with TRBD1. This CDR3 region has 16 residues. After removal of 2 bases from V and 6 bases from J, the junction contained 10 bases not matched to a gene. The germline V gene has CDR1 MNHNS and CDR2 SASEGT. As DNA, the CDR3 is TGTGCCAGCAGTGAATATCGGGGAGGGGGCGGTCAGCCCCAGCATTTT. This gives the protein CASSEYRGGGGQPQHF.

The genes are TRBV18 and TRBJ1-3, with TRBD1 matching 7 bases. Germline CDR1 is KGHSH and CDR2 is LQKENI. J lost 0 bases, V lost 2 bases, and 16 bases had no gene match. The CDR3 length is 20 residues. CDR3 amino acids: CASSPKWDSGTLFSGNTIYF. The CDR3 DNA reads TGTGCCAGCTCACCAAAATGGGACAGTGGGACACTGTTCTCTGGAAACACCATATATTTT. The variable domain in full, with the rest retrieved from reference TRBV18 and TRBJ1-3, is NAGVMQNPRHLVRRRGQEARLRCSPMKGHSHVYWYRQLPEEGLKFMVYLQKENIIDESGMPKERFSAEFPKEGPSILRIQQVVRGDSAAYFCASSPKWDSGTLFSGNTIYFGEGSWLTVV.

V and J are TRBV9 and TRBJ1-2; D may be TRBD1 (6 bases). Trimming cost V 3 bases and J 0 bases, with 12 bases left between them. The CDR3 length is 15 residues. CDR1 is SGDLS, CDR2 YYNGEE, per germline. CDR3 residues: CASSETGTTNYGYTF. The CDR3 nucleotides are TGTGCCAGCAGCGAGACAGGCACCACTAACTATGGCTACACCTTC.

The V gene is TRBV4-2, the J gene TRBJ2-1; perhaps TRBD2 as D (6 bases). Trimming removed 5 bases from V and 9 bases from J, with 14 bases in between. CDR1 is LGHNA, CDR2 YNFKEQ, per germline. CDR3 size: 13 residues. DNA of the CDR3: TGTGCCAGCAGCAATCCGGGAGACAGTGAGCAGTTCTTC. This encodes CASSNPGDSEQFF.

This chain links TRBV9 with TRBJ1-1; D is unresolved. The CDR3 runs to 12 residues. Germline V gives CDR1 SGDLS, CDR2 YYNGEE. Trimming pared 0 bases from V and 5 bases from J, leaving 5 bases between. CDR3 nucleotides: TGTGCCAGCAGCGTAGGGTTTACTGAAGCTTTCTTT. Translation: CASSVGFTEAFF.

The J gene is TRBJ2-5, the V gene TRBV2; D not resolved. The CDR3 sequence is 14 residues long. V was pared by 1 base and J by 0 bases, with 6 bases between. Germline values: CDR1 SNHLY, CDR2 FYNNEI. This chain's CDR3 is CASSEGPYQETQYF. Written as DNA, the CDR3 is TGTGCCAGCAGTGAAGGGCCGTACCAAGAGACCCAGTACTTC.

This clonotype was observed a handful of times. The chain joins TRBV20-1 to TRBJ2-3; D is uncertain. This CDR3 spans 14 amino acids. V dropped 5 bases and J dropped 3 bases, with 15 bases sitting between them. Germline loops: CDR1 DFQATT, CDR2 SNEGSKA (reference sequence). CDR3 sequence (DNA): TGCAGTGCTCCTCGAACGGGCTTTACAGATACGCAGTATTTT. Translation gives CSAPRTGFTDTQYF.

The table lists this clonotype with many counts. The CDR3: CSVPTNYGYTF. CDR3 DNA: TGCAGTGTCCCCACTAACTATGGCTACACCTTC. The V call is TRBV20-1, the J call TRBJ1-2; D not resolved. This CDR3 comprises 11 residues. Trimming left V 7 bases short and J 0 bases short, with 6 bases between. CDR1 is DFQATT, CDR2 SNEGSKA, per germline (reference sequence).

The genes are TRBV9 and TRBJ1-5; TRBD1 matches at 8 bases. V lost 0 bases and J lost 0; bases outside the gene matches: 5. CDR3 length: 17 amino acids. Germline assignment: CDR1 SGDLS and CDR2 YYNGEE. CDR3 protein: CASSVVQDRDSNQPQHF. The DNA of the CDR3 is TGTGCCAGCAGCGTAGTACAGGACAGGGATAGCAATCAGCCCCAGCATTTT.